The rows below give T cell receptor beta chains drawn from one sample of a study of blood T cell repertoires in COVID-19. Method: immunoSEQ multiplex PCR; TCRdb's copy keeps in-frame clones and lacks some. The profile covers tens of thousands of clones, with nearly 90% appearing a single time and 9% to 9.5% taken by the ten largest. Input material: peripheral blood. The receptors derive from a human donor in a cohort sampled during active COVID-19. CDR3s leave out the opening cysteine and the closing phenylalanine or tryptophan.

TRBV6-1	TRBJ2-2	ASSEATNPNTGELF
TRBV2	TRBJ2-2	ASRGSGSRTGELF
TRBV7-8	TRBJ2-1	ASSLDPVGGRVDEQF
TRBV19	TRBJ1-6	ASMWGQGGSPLH
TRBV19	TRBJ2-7	ASSIGGGYYEQY
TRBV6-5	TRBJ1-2	ASSYSQTDYGYT
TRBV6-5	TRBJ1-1	ASSYSTGVNTEAF
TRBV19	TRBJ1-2	ASSIERDRGYT
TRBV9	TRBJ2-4	ASSVAGSGGQNIQY
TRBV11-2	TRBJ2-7	ASSFSPGSYEQY
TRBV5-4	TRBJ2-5	ASSLAQRGSAQY
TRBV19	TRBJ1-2	ASSRGQLYGYT
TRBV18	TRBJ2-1	ASSLGLAGYNEQF
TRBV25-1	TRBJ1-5	ASSEYIRGGKSQPQH
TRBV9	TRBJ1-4	ASSVEKGAGEKLF
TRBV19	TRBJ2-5	ASSIEGQPGGWETQY
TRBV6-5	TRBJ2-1	ASSYAGYTEQF
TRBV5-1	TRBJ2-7	ASSLSGQGIREQY
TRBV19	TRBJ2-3	ASSYAGTSGGTDTQY
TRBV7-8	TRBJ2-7	ASRLDSTGYREQY
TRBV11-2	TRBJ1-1	ASSLGRDFTEAF
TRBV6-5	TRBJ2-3	ASSRTGAYTDTQY
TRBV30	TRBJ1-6	AWSTQGQGGSPLH
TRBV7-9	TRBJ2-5	ASSSGQGAFQETQY
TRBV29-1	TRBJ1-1	SVTGGSVTEAF
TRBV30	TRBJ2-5	AWRLGQGYGTQY